This entry describes one T cell receptor (beta chain). Its antigen is as yet unknown. With 4 bases removed from V and 4 bases from J, the gap between germline ends came to 10 bases. CDR3 length: 12 residues. From germline, CDR1 is DFQATT and CDR2 SNEGSKA (reference sequence). This specimen belongs to a study of blood T cells in healthy people across ages. The study's findings and limits: Diversity estimates from one million T cells were considered underestimates.

With a J-beta primer mix and a sample-barcoded 5' primer, a second PCR ran 7 to 11 cycles. TCRdb redid the calling of the 5' RACE reads with MiXCR, one entry per CDR3 protein. The sample has about 290,000 distinct CDR3 sequences, 27% seen once. Material for sequencing was blood. The TCR was taken from a woman aged 65 to 85 in good health. The chain joins TRBV20-1 to TRBJ1-2; D unclear. The chain's CDR3 is CSATLPTYGYTF. The CDR3 DNA follows: TGCAGTGCTACCCTTCCCACCTATGGCTACACCTTC.